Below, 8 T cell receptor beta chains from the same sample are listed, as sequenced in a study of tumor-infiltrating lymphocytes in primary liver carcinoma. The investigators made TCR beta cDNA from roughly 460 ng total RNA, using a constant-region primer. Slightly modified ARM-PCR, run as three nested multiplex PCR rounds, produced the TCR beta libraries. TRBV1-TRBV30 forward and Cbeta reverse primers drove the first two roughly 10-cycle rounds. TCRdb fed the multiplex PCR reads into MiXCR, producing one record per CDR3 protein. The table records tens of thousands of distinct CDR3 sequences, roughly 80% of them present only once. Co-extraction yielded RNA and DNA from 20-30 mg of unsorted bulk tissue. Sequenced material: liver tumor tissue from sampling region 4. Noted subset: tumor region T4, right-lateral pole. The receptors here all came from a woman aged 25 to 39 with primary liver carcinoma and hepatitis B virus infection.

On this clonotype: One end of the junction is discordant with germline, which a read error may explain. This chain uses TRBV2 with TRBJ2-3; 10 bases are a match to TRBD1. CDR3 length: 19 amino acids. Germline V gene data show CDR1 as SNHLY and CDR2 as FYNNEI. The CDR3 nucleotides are TGTGCCAGCATAGACGGACAGGGGGTTAGGGGTCTACATTTCGATACGCAGTGTTTT. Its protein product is CASIDGQGVRGLHFDTQCF.

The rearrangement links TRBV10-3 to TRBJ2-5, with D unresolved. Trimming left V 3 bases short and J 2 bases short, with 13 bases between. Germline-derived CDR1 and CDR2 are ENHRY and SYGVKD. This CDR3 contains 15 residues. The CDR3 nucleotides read TGTGCCATCAGTGAATCTGCTACCATACAAGAGACCCAGTACTTC. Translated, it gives CAISESATIQETQYF.

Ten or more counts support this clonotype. CDR3 DNA sequence: TGTGCCAGCACTCAGGGGGGTGGAGGCTACACCTTC. Amino acid sequence: CASTQGGGGYTF. The chain is built from TRBV11-2 and TRBJ1-2, with 7 bases aligning to TRBD1. Germline CDR1 SGHAT, CDR2 FQNNGV. The CDR3 is 12 residues long. J gave up 8 bases and V 7 bases, and 7 bases lay outside the gene matches.

This chain's CDR3 is CASSQSTSGIADTQYF. For the CDR3, the DNA is TGCGCCAGCAGCCAGTCTACTAGCGGGATAGCTGATACGCAGTATTTT. V gene TRBV4-3 combines with J gene TRBJ2-3; 10 bases agree with TRBD2. CDR1 and CDR2 from the germline V gene are LGHNA and YSLEER. Losses at the gene ends were 3 bases for V and 6 bases for J; bases not matched to a gene: 9. The CDR3 consists of 16 residues.

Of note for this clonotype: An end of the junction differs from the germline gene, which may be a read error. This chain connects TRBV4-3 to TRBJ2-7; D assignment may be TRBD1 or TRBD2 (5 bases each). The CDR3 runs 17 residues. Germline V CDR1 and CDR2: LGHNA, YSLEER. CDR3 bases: TGTGCTAGCAGCCAAGAGTTTTCTAGGATAGGGGACTACGAGCAGTACTTC. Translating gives CASSQEFSRIGDYEQYF.

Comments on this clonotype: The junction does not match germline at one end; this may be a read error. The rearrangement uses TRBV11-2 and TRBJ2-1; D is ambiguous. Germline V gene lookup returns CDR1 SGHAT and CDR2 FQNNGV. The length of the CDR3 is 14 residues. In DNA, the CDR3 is TGTACCAGTAGCCTCGGGTGGACGTGGAATGAGCAGTTCTTC. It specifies CTSSLGWTWNEQFF.

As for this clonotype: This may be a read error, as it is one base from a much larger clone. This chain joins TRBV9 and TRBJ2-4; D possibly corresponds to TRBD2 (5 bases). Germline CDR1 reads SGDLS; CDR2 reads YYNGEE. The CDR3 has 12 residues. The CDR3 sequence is CTSNDGENIQYF. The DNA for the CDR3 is TGTACCAGCAATGACGGGGAAAACATTCAGTACTTC.

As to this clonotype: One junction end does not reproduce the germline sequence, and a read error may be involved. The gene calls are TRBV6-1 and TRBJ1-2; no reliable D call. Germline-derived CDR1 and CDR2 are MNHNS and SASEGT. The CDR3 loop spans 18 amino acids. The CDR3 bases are TGTGTCAGCAGTGAACGGCTCCTGGTCCTTGGATCTAACTATGGCTACACCTTC. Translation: CVSSERLLVLGSNYGYTF.